This is a list of T cell receptor beta chains from one sample in a study of blood T cell repertoires in COVID-19. The repertoire was sequenced with immunoSEQ multiplex PCR; TCRdb's copy has only in-frame clones and lacks some. The table has some 300,000 clones, nearly 90% seen once. The specimen sequenced was PBMCs or T cells enriched from blood (not recorded which). The receptor set was obtained from a woman between 25 and 40 years old who had recovered from COVID-19. The CDR3 runs from the conserved cysteine through the conserved F or W. A D gene is named only where the DNA matches it firmly. Part of the rows lack a size; the others show once, few, many or a class for expanded clones.

v_gene: TRBV29-1; d_gene: TRBD1; j_gene: TRBJ1-2; abundance: -; CDR3nt: TGCAGCGTTAAAGGACAGGGGGACCATGGCTACACCTTC; CDR3aa: CSVKGQGDHGYTF
v_gene: TRBV11-2; d_gene: TRBD1; j_gene: TRBJ1-2; abundance: -; CDR3nt: TGTGCCAGCAGCCGACTCGGGACAGGGGCGGGCTACACCTTC; CDR3aa: CASSRLGTGAGYTF
v_gene: TRBV28; d_gene: -; j_gene: TRBJ2-7; abundance: -; CDR3nt: TGTGCCAGCAGGCCGAGACCCCGGACATCTTCCTACGAGCAGTACTTC; CDR3aa: CASRPRPRTSSYEQYF
v_gene: TRBV4-1; d_gene: TRBD2; j_gene: TRBJ2-3; abundance: -; CDR3nt: TGCGCCAGCAGCCATTTTAGCGGGGGCACAGATACGCAGTATTTT; CDR3aa: CASSHFSGGTDTQYF
v_gene: TRBV24-1; d_gene: TRBD2; j_gene: TRBJ2-2; abundance: -; CDR3nt: TGTGCCACCAGTGACCATACTAGCGGGATCTCCGGGGAGCTGTTTTTT; CDR3aa: CATSDHTSGISGELFF
v_gene: TRBV25-1; d_gene: -; j_gene: TRBJ1-5; abundance: -; CDR3nt: TGTGCCAGCAGTGAAATGCCCACACGTAATAGCAATCAGCCCCAGCATTTT; CDR3aa: CASSEMPTRNSNQPQHF
v_gene: TRBV4-1; d_gene: TRBD2; j_gene: TRBJ2-7; abundance: -; CDR3nt: TGCGCCAGCAGCCACGGGAGGGCCCCCTCCTACGAGCAGTACTTC; CDR3aa: CASSHGRAPSYEQYF
v_gene: TRBV9; d_gene: -; j_gene: TRBJ1-3; abundance: -; CDR3nt: TGTGCCAGCAGCGTAGGCGAAGGGGTTGGAAACACCATATATTTT; CDR3aa: CASSVGEGVGNTIYF
v_gene: TRBV7-9; d_gene: TRBD2; j_gene: TRBJ2-1; abundance: -; CDR3nt: TGTGCCAGCAGCTCTGGATCTAGCGGGAGGACCGTAGTGGGCGGTGAGCAGTTCTTC; CDR3aa: CASSSGSSGRTVVGGEQFF
v_gene: TRBV9; d_gene: -; j_gene: TRBJ1-3; abundance: -; CDR3nt: TGTGCCAGCAGCGACTCCCGAACCCCGACGGAGGCTGGAAACACCATATATTTT; CDR3aa: CASSDSRTPTEAGNTIYF
v_gene: TRBV28; d_gene: TRBD1; j_gene: TRBJ1-1; abundance: -; CDR3nt: TGTGCCAGCCCCGGGACAGGGGATCGGACTGAAGCTTTCTTT; CDR3aa: CASPGTGDRTEAFF
v_gene: TRBV12-3/TRBV12-4; d_gene: -; j_gene: TRBJ1-2; abundance: -; CDR3nt: TGTGCCAGCAGTTTTACCAGCGAGACCTTC; CDR3aa: CASSFTSETF
v_gene: TRBV2; d_gene: TRBD1; j_gene: TRBJ1-6; abundance: -; CDR3nt: TGTGCCAGCAGTAGACAGGGTGGTTCACCCCTCCACTTT; CDR3aa: CASSRQGGSPLHF
v_gene: TRBV5-5; d_gene: -; j_gene: TRBJ2-5; abundance: -; CDR3nt: TGTGCCAGCAGCTTGGCTCGGAGGGAGACCCAGTACTTC; CDR3aa: CASSLARRETQYF
v_gene: TRBV5-1; d_gene: -; j_gene: TRBJ1-2; abundance: -; CDR3nt: TGCGCCAGCAGCTGGGGAGGGGGTGACTATGGCTACACCTTC; CDR3aa: CASSWGGGDYGYTF
v_gene: TRBV24-1; d_gene: TRBD2; j_gene: TRBJ2-2; abundance: few; CDR3nt: TGTGCCACCAGTGATTCCCAAGGACTAGCGGGGACCGGGGAGCTGTTTTTT; CDR3aa: CATSDSQGLAGTGELFF
v_gene: TRBV4-3; d_gene: -; j_gene: TRBJ2-2; abundance: -; CDR3nt: TGCGCCAGCAGCCAAGAGGGCAACACCGGGGAGCTGTTTTTT; CDR3aa: CASSQEGNTGELFF
v_gene: TRBV20-1; d_gene: -; j_gene: TRBJ1-1; abundance: -; CDR3nt: TGCAGTGCTAGTGTTCCCAGGAACACTGAAGCTTTCTTT; CDR3aa: CSASVPRNTEAFF
v_gene: TRBV28; d_gene: -; j_gene: TRBJ2-1; abundance: -; CDR3nt: TGTGCCAGCAGCCTCGCGGGCGGGGTCTCCTACAATGAGCAGTTCTTC; CDR3aa: CASSLAGGVSYNEQFF
v_gene: TRBV10-3; d_gene: -; j_gene: TRBJ1-5; abundance: few; CDR3nt: TGTGCCATCAGTGAGAACTTAAATCAGCCCCAGCATTTT; CDR3aa: CAISENLNQPQHF
v_gene: TRBV28; d_gene: TRBD2; j_gene: TRBJ2-7; abundance: -; CDR3nt: TGTGCCAGCAGCCTCCAGTATCCCGGGACAGCCGGGACTAGCGGGATTAGCTCCTACGAGCAGTACTTC; CDR3aa: CASSLQYPGTAGTSGISSYEQYF
v_gene: TRBV7-9; d_gene: TRBD1; j_gene: TRBJ2-1; abundance: -; CDR3nt: TGTGCCAGCAGCTTTTGGCAGGGGGTGACCTACAATGAGCAGTTCTTC; CDR3aa: CASSFWQGVTYNEQFF
v_gene: TRBV4-3; d_gene: -; j_gene: TRBJ2-2; abundance: -; CDR3nt: TGCGCCAGCAGCCAAGATCTGGCTGGAGACACCGGGGAGCTGTTTTTT; CDR3aa: CASSQDLAGDTGELFF
v_gene: TRBV6-5; d_gene: TRBD2; j_gene: TRBJ2-7; abundance: -; CDR3nt: TGTGCCAGCAGTTACCTTAGAGCGGGAGATGGGGAGCAGTACTTC; CDR3aa: CASSYLRAGDGEQYF
v_gene: TRBV9; d_gene: -; j_gene: TRBJ2-1; abundance: -; CDR3nt: TGTGCCAGCAGCGTAGGGGAGGTCTCCTACAATGAGCAGTTCTTC; CDR3aa: CASSVGEVSYNEQFF
v_gene: TRBV7-8; d_gene: TRBD1; j_gene: TRBJ1-4; abundance: -; CDR3nt: TGTGCCAGCAGCTTAACGCAGCCAAGGACAGGGGTAGGAGAAAAACTGTTTTTT; CDR3aa: CASSLTQPRTGVGEKLFF
v_gene: TRBV3-1/TRBV3-2; d_gene: -; j_gene: TRBJ2-5; abundance: -; CDR3nt: TGTGCCAGCAGCCAAGGGGGGGACAGCACATACCAAGAGACCCAGTACTTC; CDR3aa: CASSQGGDSTYQETQYF
v_gene: TRBV4-1; d_gene: -; j_gene: TRBJ1-2; abundance: few; CDR3nt: TGCGCCAGCAGCCAAGAGCGGCGGGGGACCCCTAACTATGGCTACACCTTC; CDR3aa: CASSQERRGTPNYGYTF